A single sample is the source of the 5 T cell receptor beta chains below, sequenced in a study of blood T cell repertoires in COVID-19. TCRdb's copy holds only in-frame clones and misses some; the assay was immunoSEQ multiplex PCR. The table has over 75,000 clones, 86% seen once. The material sequenced was peripheral blood. These receptors all come from a human donor in a cohort sampled during active COVID-19.

The chain carries TRBV19 and TRBJ2-2; TRBD1 matches at 9 bases. Looked up from germline, CDR1 is LNHDA and CDR2 is SQIVND (reference sequence). V was pared by 7 bases and J by 6 bases, with 12 bases of the junction left unmatched. The length of the CDR3 is 16 residues. For the CDR3, the DNA is TGTGCCAGTACCGGACAACAGGGGGCGCCGGCCGGGGAGCTGTTTTTT. Translating gives CASTGQQGAPAGELFF.

The chain has TRBV19 and TRBJ1-1, with TRBD1 identical over 10 bases. The V gene end was trimmed by 3 bases and the J gene end by 1 base; junction bases not matched to a gene: 2. CDR1 and CDR2 (germline): LNHDA, SQIVND (reference sequence). The CDR3 consists of 15 residues. CDR3 region: CASSIRTGGNTEAFF. For the CDR3, the DNA is TGTGCCAGTAGTATCAGGACAGGGGGGAACACTGAAGCTTTCTTT.

This chain joins TRBV11-2 and TRBJ2-1; TRBD2 matches 8 bases. This CDR3 is built from 18 residues. After removal of 1 base from V and 1 base from J, the junction contained 9 bases not matched to a gene. Per the germline V gene, CDR1 is SGHAT and CDR2 is FQNNGV. CDR3 nucleotide sequence: TGTGCCAGCAGCTTAGGGGGGAGCGGGGGCAGTTCCTACAATGAGCAGTTCTTC. This sequence encodes CASSLGGSGGSSYNEQFF.

The V and J genes are TRBV30 and TRBJ2-7, with 7 bases matching TRBD2. The germline gives CDR1 GTSNPN, CDR2 SVGIG (reference sequence). With 8 bases clipped from V and 5 bases from J, the junction kept 15 bases outside the gene matches. The CDR3 spans 14 residues. The CDR3 DNA reads as TGTGCCGCTCAACCCGGGGGAGGGCCAAACGAGCAGTACTTC. Its translation: CAAQPGGGPNEQYF. The whole variable domain, remainder taken from reference TRBV30 and TRBJ2-7, is SQTIHQWPATLVQPVGSPLSLECTVEGTSNPNLYWYRQAAGRGLQLLFYSVGIGQISSEVPQNLSASRPQDRQFILSSKKLLLSDSGFYLCAAQPGGGPNEQYFGPGTRLTVT.

V gene TRBV28 combines with J gene TRBJ2-2; possible D gene TRBD2, 6 bases. Trimming cost V 5 bases and J 5 bases, with 15 bases left between them. Germline lookup yields CDR1 MDHEN and CDR2 SYDVKM. The CDR3 extends over 15 amino acids. The CDR3 reads CASSIRTGRTGELFF. In DNA form, the CDR3 reads TGTGCCAGCAGTATCCGGACGGGGAGGACCGGGGAGCTGTTTTTT.